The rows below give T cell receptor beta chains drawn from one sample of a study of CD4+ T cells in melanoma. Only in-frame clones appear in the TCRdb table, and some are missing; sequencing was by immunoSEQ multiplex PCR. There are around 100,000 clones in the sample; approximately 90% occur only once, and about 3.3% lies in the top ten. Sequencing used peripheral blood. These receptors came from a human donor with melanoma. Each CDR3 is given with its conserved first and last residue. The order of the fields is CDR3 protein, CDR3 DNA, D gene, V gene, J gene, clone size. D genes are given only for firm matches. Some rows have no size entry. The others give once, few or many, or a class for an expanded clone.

CDR3: CASSSPEHGETQYF
DNA: TGTGCCAGCTCATCCCCCGAGCACGGAGAGACCCAGTACTTC
D: -
V: TRBV18
J: TRBJ2-5
size: few

CDR3: CASSKDRGSGGYTF
DNA: TGTGCCAGCAGTAAGGACAGGGGCTCGGGTGGCTACACCTTC
D: TRBD1
V: TRBV27
J: TRBJ1-2
size: few

CDR3: CASNIYGENTEAFF
DNA: TGTGCCAGCAATATATATGGGGAGAACACTGAAGCTTTCTTT
D: -
V: TRBV2
J: TRBJ1-1
size: -

CDR3: CASSSRRRGGTEAFF
DNA: TGTGCCAGCAGTTCGAGACGCCGGGGCGGCACTGAAGCTTTCTTT
D: -
V: TRBV6-5
J: TRBJ1-1
size: -

CDR3: CASSNPGAMAKNIQYF
DNA: TGTGCCAGTAGTAACCCGGGGGCAATGGCCAAAAACATTCAGTACTTC
D: -
V: TRBV19
J: TRBJ2-4
size: -

CDR3: CASPSAGPHTEAFF
DNA: TGTGCCAGCCCAAGCGCGGGGCCGCACACTGAAGCTTTCTTT
D: -
V: TRBV2
J: TRBJ1-1
size: few

CDR3: CASSRQGRLAKNIQYF
DNA: TGTGCCAGCAGTAGGCAGGGTCGTTTGGCCAAAAACATTCAGTACTTC
D: -
V: TRBV27
J: TRBJ2-4
size: -

CDR3: CASSQGVDRGNEKLFF
DNA: TGCGCCAGCAGCCAAGGGGTCGACAGGGGAAATGAAAAACTGTTTTTT
D: TRBD1
V: TRBV4-3
J: TRBJ1-4
size: -

CDR3: CASSPGDSPLYEQYF
DNA: TGTGCCAGCAGCCCGGGGGACAGCCCTCTCTACGAGCAGTACTTC
D: -
V: TRBV9
J: TRBJ2-7
size: -

CDR3: CASSLVVSTDTQYF
DNA: TGTGCCAGCAGTTTGGTGGTATCCACAGATACGCAGTATTTT
D: -
V: TRBV27
J: TRBJ2-3
size: -

CDR3: CASSSGVNTEAFF
DNA: TGTGCCAGCAGCTCAGGGGTGAACACTGAAGCTTTCTTT
D: -
V: TRBV2
J: TRBJ1-1
size: -

CDR3: CASSPALGVHEQYF
DNA: TGTGCCAGCTCACCAGCCCTAGGGGTCCACGAGCAGTACTTC
D: -
V: TRBV18
J: TRBJ2-7
size: -

CDR3: CASSARTGLTYEQYF
DNA: TGTGCCAGCAGTGCCCGGACAGGGTTGACCTACGAGCAGTACTTC
D: TRBD1
V: TRBV6-4
J: TRBJ2-7
size: -

CDR3: CASSLYARSREETQYF
DNA: TGTGCCAGCAGTTTATACGCGCGGTCACGGGAAGAGACCCAGTACTTC
D: -
V: TRBV27
J: TRBJ2-5
size: -

CDR3: CASSFSGPGKTQYF
DNA: TGTGCCAGCAGCTTTAGCGGTCCAGGGAAGACCCAGTACTTC
D: -
V: TRBV7-2
J: TRBJ2-5
size: -

CDR3: CASSLTGDEQYF
DNA: TGTGCCAGCAGCCTGACAGGGGACGAGCAGTACTTC
D: TRBD1
V: TRBV7-9
J: TRBJ2-7
size: -

CDR3: CASGPRVSYEQYF
DNA: TGTGCCAGTGGGCCGAGGGTCTCCTACGAGCAGTACTTC
D: -
V: TRBV7-9
J: TRBJ2-7
size: -

CDR3: CSVLLAAGRTDTQYF
DNA: TGCAGCGTTCTTCTGGCGGCCGGCCGGACAGATACGCAGTATTTT
D: -
V: TRBV29-1
J: TRBJ2-3
size: -

CDR3: CASSPARASNTGELFF
DNA: TGTGCCAGCAGCCCCGCCCGAGCGTCGAACACCGGGGAGCTGTTTTTT
D: -
V: TRBV7-3
J: TRBJ2-2
size: -

CDR3: CASSSLMTSRSYNEQFF
DNA: TGTGCCAGCAGCTCCCTGATGACTAGTAGGAGCTACAATGAGCAGTTCTTC
D: -
V: TRBV5-4
J: TRBJ2-1
size: -

CDR3: CASSLLSGGFTDTQYF
DNA: TGTGCCAGCAGCTTATTGAGCGGGGGCTTCACAGATACGCAGTATTTT
D: TRBD2
V: TRBV7-9
J: TRBJ2-3
size: -

CDR3: CAISERQGAEDTQYF
DNA: TGTGCCATCAGTGAGCGGCAGGGGGCAGAAGATACGCAGTATTTT
D: TRBD1
V: TRBV10-3
J: TRBJ2-3
size: once

CDR3: CASSFGRDSRNEKLFF
DNA: TGCGCCAGCAGCTTTGGGAGGGACAGCAGAAATGAAAAACTGTTTTTT
D: TRBD1
V: TRBV5-1
J: TRBJ1-4
size: -

CDR3: CASRNDPNTEAFF
DNA: TGTGCCAGCCGTAACGACCCGAACACTGAAGCTTTCTTT
D: -
V: TRBV28
J: TRBJ1-1
size: -

CDR3: CAISESAGVETQYF
DNA: TGTGCCATCAGTGAGTCGGCAGGGGTGGAGACCCAGTACTTC
D: -
V: TRBV10-3
J: TRBJ2-5
size: -

CDR3: CASSMGYGYTF
DNA: TGTGCCAGTAGTATGGGCTATGGCTACACCTTC
D: -
V: TRBV19
J: TRBJ1-2
size: -

CDR3: CASRRPGGTQYF
DNA: TGTGCCAGCAGACGACCAGGAGGGACCCAGTACTTC
D: -
V: TRBV28
J: TRBJ2-5
size: -

CDR3: CASSEQKGDQPQHF
DNA: TGTGCCAGCAGTGAACAGAAAGGGGACCAGCCCCAGCATTTT
D: -
V: TRBV6-1
J: TRBJ1-5
size: -

CDR3: CASSSSVGTEAFF
DNA: TGTGCCAGCAGCTCCTCGGTTGGGACTGAAGCTTTCTTT
D: -
V: TRBV5-5
J: TRBJ1-1
size: many

CDR3: CASSFIGQGANYGYTF
DNA: TGTGCCAGCAGCTTTATCGGACAGGGGGCGAACTATGGCTACACCTTC
D: TRBD1
V: TRBV7-8
J: TRBJ1-2
size: -

CDR3: CASSVVSGGTYEQYF
DNA: TGCGCCAGCAGCGTGGTATCGGGTGGGACATACGAGCAGTACTTC
D: -
V: TRBV5-1
J: TRBJ2-7
size: once

CDR3: CASSNERGGETQYF
DNA: TGCGCCAGCAGCAACGAACGGGGTGGAGAGACCCAGTACTTC
D: -
V: TRBV5-1
J: TRBJ2-5
size: -

CDR3: CASSLTGQGAQPQHF
DNA: TGTGCCAGTAGCCTAACGGGGCAGGGTGCTCAGCCCCAGCATTTT
D: -
V: TRBV19
J: TRBJ1-5
size: once

CDR3: CASSFTGGQGRGGYTF
DNA: TGTGCCAGCAGCTTTACCGGGGGACAGGGAAGAGGCGGCTACACCTTC
D: TRBD1
V: TRBV5-4
J: TRBJ1-2
size: -

CDR3: CASSLGTAGGVYGYTF
DNA: TGCGCCAGCAGCTTGGGAACGGCAGGGGGCGTCTATGGCTACACCTTC
D: TRBD1
V: TRBV5-1
J: TRBJ1-2
size: -

CDR3: CASSLRLRGQGGDTQYF
DNA: TGTGCCAGCAGTTTACGGCTGCGGGGACAGGGAGGGGATACGCAGTATTTT
D: TRBD1
V: TRBV27
J: TRBJ2-3
size: -

CDR3: CASSRAGQARGNTIYF
DNA: TGTGCCAGCAGCCGGGCGGGGCAGGCAAGGGGAAACACCATATATTTT
D: -
V: TRBV7-9
J: TRBJ1-3
size: -

CDR3: CAWRQIYGYTF
DNA: TGTGCCTGGAGGCAGATCTATGGCTACACCTTC
D: -
V: TRBV30
J: TRBJ1-2
size: -

CDR3: CASSSTSSTYNEQFF
DNA: TGTGCCAGCAGTTCGACTAGCTCCACGTACAATGAGCAGTTCTTC
D: TRBD2
V: TRBV7-9
J: TRBJ2-1
size: -

CDR3: CASSPTDTQYF
DNA: TGTGCCAGCAGTCCTACAGATACGCAGTATTTT
D: -
V: TRBV2
J: TRBJ2-3
size: -

CDR3: CASLNRGHTGELFF
DNA: TGTGCCAGCCTAAACAGGGGGCACACCGGGGAGCTGTTTTTT
D: TRBD1
V: TRBV19
J: TRBJ2-2
size: -

CDR3: CASSFLPGGAETQYF
DNA: TGTGCCAGCAGCTTTCTGCCCGGGGGCGCAGAGACCCAGTACTTC
D: -
V: TRBV9
J: TRBJ2-5
size: once

CDR3: CASSFSRLSYEQYF
DNA: TGTGCCAGCAGTTTTTCCAGATTATCCTACGAGCAGTACTTC
D: -
V: TRBV27
J: TRBJ2-7
size: -

CDR3: CASRQTAGTGELFF
DNA: TGTGCCAGCAGACAAACGGCGGGCACCGGGGAGCTGTTTTTT
D: -
V: TRBV6-5
J: TRBJ2-2
size: once

CDR3: CASSPSADLYEQYF
DNA: TGTGCCAGCTCACCATCGGCAGACCTCTACGAGCAGTACTTC
D: -
V: TRBV18
J: TRBJ2-7
size: -

CDR3: CASSQVGAGGPDGETQYF
DNA: TGTGCCAGCAGCCAAGTAGGAGCGGGAGGGCCAGATGGAGAGACCCAGTACTTC
D: TRBD2
V: TRBV4-2
J: TRBJ2-5
size: -